Listed below are T cell receptor beta chains from one sample, sequenced in a study of blood T cell repertoires in COVID-19. Here immunoSEQ multiplex PCR was the method, and the copy in TCRdb shows in-frame clones only, minus some. The repertoire holds more than 65,000 clones, over 60% seen once, with less than 20% in the top ten. Material for sequencing was peripheral blood. These receptors were collected from a woman of 80 years or more with active or convalescent COVID-19. Each CDR3 is given with its conserved first and last residue. The order of the fields is D gene, V gene, J gene, clone size, CDR3 DNA, CDR3 protein. D genes are given only for firm matches. For some rows the clone size is stated as once, few or many, or as a class when expanded; others skip it.

-	TRBV4-1	TRBJ1-3	-	TGCGCCAGCAGCCATGCTCGGGGAGTCTCTGGAAACACCATATATTTT	CASSHARGVSGNTIYF
TRBD2	TRBV10-3	TRBJ2-3	once	TGTGCCATCAGTCTGGGACTAGCCCAAGCAGATACGCAGTATTTT	CAISLGLAQADTQYF
TRBD2	TRBV6-5	TRBJ2-1	-	TGTGCCAGCAGTTACCGGGGGGGGTCATGGAACAATGAGCAGTTCTTC	CASSYRGGSWNNEQFF
-	TRBV30	TRBJ1-2	-	TGTGCCTGGAGTGTAAATAGTTGGAACTATGGCTACACCTTC	CAWSVNSWNYGYTF
TRBD2	TRBV7-7	TRBJ2-5	-	TGTGCTAGCAGCTTAGACGGCGGGGGGAACCAAGAGACCCAGTACTTC	CASSLDGGGNQETQYF
TRBD1	TRBV19	TRBJ1-1	-	TGTGCCAGTAGTCCTCGGACAGGGCCTCTTGCTGAAGCTTTCTTT	CASSPRTGPLAEAFF
TRBD1	TRBV7-2	TRBJ2-7	-	TGTGCCAGCAGCTTAGGAGGGACAGGGGACTACGAGCAGTACTTC	CASSLGGTGDYEQYF
TRBD2	TRBV6-2/TRBV6-3	TRBJ2-1	once	TGTGCCAGCAGCCCTCTAGCGGGGGGTTGGTTCAATGAGCAGTTCTTC	CASSPLAGGWFNEQFF
TRBD2	TRBV3-1/TRBV3-2	TRBJ2-1	once	TGTGCCAGCAGCCATTTGACTAGCGGGGAGGGCAATGAGCAGTTCTTC	CASSHLTSGEGNEQFF
TRBD1	TRBV19	TRBJ1-1	once	TGTGCCAGTAGTATGGAGACAGGGTTTTCAGCTTTCTTT	CASSMETGFSAFF
TRBD1	TRBV27	TRBJ2-7	-	TGTGCCAGCAGTGCCAAGACAGGGGGACCCTACGAGCAGTACTTC	CASSAKTGGPYEQYF
-	TRBV9	TRBJ2-7	-	TGTGCCAGCAGCGTAGGGGACACAACCTACGAGCAGTACTTC	CASSVGDTTYEQYF
-	TRBV12-3/TRBV12-4	TRBJ2-5	-	TGTGCCAGCACCCCCGGGGACCAAGAGACCCAGTACTTC	CASTPGDQETQYF
-	TRBV20-1	TRBJ2-7	-	TGCAGTGCCCAAGGACAATACGAGCAGTACTTC	CSAQGQYEQYF